Each of the 10 T cell receptor beta chains below was sequenced from the same sample in a study of T cell changes during pregnancy in multiple sclerosis. Clones were sequenced by immunoSEQ multiplex PCR, and TCRdb holds only the in-frame ones, with some missing. This sample carries approximately 100,000 clones, just over 90% of them seen once, and the ten largest clones take roughly 2.1%. The sequences come from peripheral blood, collected after pregnancy. The receptors stem from a female donor in good health, enrolled as a control in a pregnancy study.

This chain uses TRBV11-3 with TRBJ2-5; the D gene is possibly TRBD1 (6 bases). CDR1 is SGHNT, CDR2 YENEEA, per germline. The CDR3 extends over 15 amino acids. With 8 bases removed from V and 2 bases from J, the gap between germline ends came to 18 bases. CDR3 sequence: CASCLSSRGQETQYF. The CDR3 DNA sequence: TGTGCCAGCTGCCTAAGTTCCAGGGGTCAAGAGACCCAGTACTTC. The full variable domain, in which reference TRBV11-3 and TRBJ2-5 provide the parts outside the CDR3, is EAGVVQSPRYKIIEKKQPVAFWCNPISGHNTLYWYLQNLGQGPELLIRYENEEAVDDSQLPKDRFSAERLKGVDSTLKIQPAELGDSAVYLCASCLSSRGQETQYFGPGTRLLVL.

V gene TRBV11-2 combines with J gene TRBJ2-2; D is uncertain. Trimming took 4 bases from V and 5 from J, leaving 17 bases between them. The V gene's germline CDR1 is SGHAT and CDR2 FQNNGV. This CDR3 has 16 residues. CDR3 region: CASSSLRMSWTGELFF. CDR3 nucleotide sequence: TGTGCCAGCAGCTCACTCAGGATGTCCTGGACCGGGGAGCTGTTTTTT.

This chain uses TRBV7-9 with TRBJ2-1, with no clear D. V lost 0 bases to trimming and J lost 6 bases, with 15 bases between them. CDR3 length equals 16 residues. Germline V CDR1 and CDR2: SEHNR, FQNEAQ (reference sequence). The CDR3 sequence: CASSLAKTSPSNEQFF. CDR3 sequence (DNA): TGTGCCAGCAGCTTAGCGAAAACTTCTCCTAGCAATGAGCAGTTCTTC.

The chain recombines TRBV29-1 with TRBJ1-1, with D perhaps TRBD1 (5 bases). The V gene's germline CDR1 is SQVTM and CDR2 ANQGSEA. The CDR3 covers 12 residues. V dropped 7 bases and J dropped 3 bases, with 12 bases sitting between them. This CDR3 is CSGRTGDTEAFF. In DNA, the CDR3 is TGCAGCGGTAGGACGGGGGACACTGAAGCTTTCTTT. Drawing the rest from reference TRBV29-1 and TRBJ1-1, the complete variable domain is SAVISQKPSRDICQRGTSLTIQCQVDSQVTMMFWYRQQPGQSLTLIATANQGSEATYESGFVIDKFPISRPNLTFSTLTVSNMSPEDSSIYLCSGRTGDTEAFFGQGTRLTVV.

V and J are TRBV4-1 and TRBJ2-5, with D perhaps matching TRBD1 (5 bases). This CDR3 has 14 residues. The ends were cut back, 3 bases at V and 5 bases at J, with 13 bases in the middle. Germline values: CDR1 MGHRA, CDR2 YSYEKL. The CDR3: CASSQGHQQETQYF. CDR3 coding DNA: TGCGCCAGCAGCCAGGGGCATCAACAGGAGACCCAGTACTTC.

This rearrangement joins TRBV10-3 to TRBJ2-2; 11 nucleotides match TRBD2. The CDR3 extends over 17 amino acids. CDR1 is ENHRY and CDR2 is SYGVKD in the germline V gene. V lost 10 bases to trimming and J lost 0 bases; unmatched junction nucleotides: 10. CDR3 protein: CATRGTSGMSNTGELFF. The CDR3 nucleotides are TGTGCCACTCGAGGGACTAGCGGAATGTCGAACACCGGGGAGCTGTTTTTT.

The chain has TRBV29-1 and TRBJ2-5, with no clear D. This CDR3 spans 12 amino acids. V shed 2 bases and J shed 5 bases, with 9 bases lying between them. CDR1 and CDR2 from the germline V gene are SQVTM and ANQGSEA. CDR3 protein: CSVEWAVETQYF. CDR3 DNA sequence: TGCAGCGTTGAATGGGCTGTGGAGACCCAGTACTTC.

The chain recombines TRBV10-2 with TRBJ2-7, with D perhaps matching TRBD1 (5 bases). Germline CDR1 WSHSY, CDR2 SAAADI. This CDR3 has 12 residues. Trimming removed 6 bases at V and 2 bases at J, with 8 bases between. CDR3 in amino acids: CASRGLTYEQYF. For the CDR3, the DNA is TGCGCCAGCAGGGGGCTCACCTACGAGCAGTACTTC.

The rearrangement joins TRBV7-2 to TRBJ1-3; D remains unclear. The germline V gene has CDR1 SGHTA and CDR2 FQGNSA. Trimming cost V 4 bases and J 4 bases, with 11 bases left between them. The CDR3 contains 14 residues. The CDR3 sequence is CASSSLHTGNTIYF. CDR3 sequence (DNA): TGTGCCAGCAGCTCCCTCCACACAGGAAACACCATATATTTT.

V and J are TRBV23-1 and TRBJ2-7, with TRBD1 as a possible D gene (5 bases). TRBV23-1 is classed as an ORF, of uncertain function. CDR3 length: 14 amino acids. Trimming stripped 8 bases from V and 3 bases from J, with 17 bases between. CDR3 nucleotide sequence: TGCGCCAGCTATAAGACAGTCGTCCTCTACGAGCAGTACTTC. This codes for CASYKTVVLYEQYF.